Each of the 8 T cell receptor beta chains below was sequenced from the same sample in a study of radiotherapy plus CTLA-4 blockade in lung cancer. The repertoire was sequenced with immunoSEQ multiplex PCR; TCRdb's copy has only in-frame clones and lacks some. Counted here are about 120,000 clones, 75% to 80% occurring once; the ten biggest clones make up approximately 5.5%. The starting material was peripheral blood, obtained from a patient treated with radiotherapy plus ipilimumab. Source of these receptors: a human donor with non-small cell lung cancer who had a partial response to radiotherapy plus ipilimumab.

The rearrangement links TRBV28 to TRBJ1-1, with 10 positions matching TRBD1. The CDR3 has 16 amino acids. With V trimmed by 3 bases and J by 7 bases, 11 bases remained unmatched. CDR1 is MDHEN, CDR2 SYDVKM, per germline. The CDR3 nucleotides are TGTGCCAGCAGTTTCACCCCTGGGACAGGGGCTTTTGAAGCTTTCTTT. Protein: CASSFTPGTGAFEAFF.

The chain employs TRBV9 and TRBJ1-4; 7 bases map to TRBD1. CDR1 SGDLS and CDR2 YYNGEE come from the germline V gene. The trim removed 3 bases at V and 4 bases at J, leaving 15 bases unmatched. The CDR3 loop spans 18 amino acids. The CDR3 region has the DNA TGTGCCAGCAGCGCGACTGCCCGACAGGGAAGGATTAATGAAAAACTGTTTTTT. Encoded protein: CASSATARQGRINEKLFF. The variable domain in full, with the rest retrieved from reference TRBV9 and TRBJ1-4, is DSGVTQTPKHLITATGQRVTLRCSPRSGDLSVYWYQQSLDQGLQFLIQYYNGEERAKGNILERFSAQQFPDLHSELNLSSLELGDSALYFCASSATARQGRINEKLFFGSGTQLSVL.

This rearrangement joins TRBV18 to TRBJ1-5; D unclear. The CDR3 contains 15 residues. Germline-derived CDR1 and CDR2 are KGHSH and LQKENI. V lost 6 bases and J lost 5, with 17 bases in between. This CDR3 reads CASSPGAPSHQPQHF. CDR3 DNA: TGTGCCAGCTCCCCGGGAGCCCCGTCACATCAGCCCCAGCATTTT.

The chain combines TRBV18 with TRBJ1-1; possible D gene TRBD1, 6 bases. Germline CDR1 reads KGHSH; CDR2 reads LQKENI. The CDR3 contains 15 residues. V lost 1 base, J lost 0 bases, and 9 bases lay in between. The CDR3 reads CASSPRQDMNTEAFF. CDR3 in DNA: TGTGCCAGCTCACCACGACAGGACATGAACACTGAAGCTTTCTTT. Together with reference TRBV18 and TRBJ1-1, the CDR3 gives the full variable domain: NAGVMQNPRHLVRRRGQEARLRCSPMKGHSHVYWYRQLPEEGLKFMVYLQKENIIDESGMPKERFSAEFPKEGPSILRIQQVVRGDSAAYFCASSPRQDMNTEAFFGQGTRLTVV.

DNA for the CDR3: TGTGCCAGCACTGGGGGACAGGGTGATACTCAGCCCCAGCATTTT. It encodes CASTGGQGDTQPQHF. This chain links TRBV21-1 with TRBJ1-5; the table calls TRBD1, which could not be checked here. TRBV21-1 is listed as a pseudogene. This CDR3 comprises 15 residues.

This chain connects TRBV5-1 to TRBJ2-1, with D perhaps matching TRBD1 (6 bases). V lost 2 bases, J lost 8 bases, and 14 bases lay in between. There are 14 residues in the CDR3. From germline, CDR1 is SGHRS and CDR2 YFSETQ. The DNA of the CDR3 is TGCGCCAGCAGCTTACGGACAGCCCCATATGAGCAGTTCTTC. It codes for CASSLRTAPYEQFF.

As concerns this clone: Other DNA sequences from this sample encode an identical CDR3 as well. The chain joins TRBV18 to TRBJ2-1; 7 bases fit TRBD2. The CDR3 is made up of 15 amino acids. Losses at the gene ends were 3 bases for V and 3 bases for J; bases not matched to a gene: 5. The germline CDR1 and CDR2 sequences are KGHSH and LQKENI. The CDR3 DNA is TGTGCCAGCTCACCGCGTCTAGCGGACTACAATGAGCAGTTCTTC. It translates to CASSPRLADYNEQFF.

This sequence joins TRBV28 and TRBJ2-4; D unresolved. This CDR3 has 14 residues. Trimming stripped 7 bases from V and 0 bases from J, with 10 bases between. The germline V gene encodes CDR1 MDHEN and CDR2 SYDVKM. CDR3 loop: CASTEATAKNIQYF. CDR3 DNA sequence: TGTGCCAGCACCGAAGCGACAGCCAAAAACATTCAGTACTTC.